The rows below give T cell receptor beta chains drawn from one sample of a study of cytomegalovirus exposure and HLA in healthy donors. Generated by immunoSEQ multiplex PCR, the TCRdb table keeps only in-frame clones and is missing some. This sample's clone table lists about 64,000 clones. Sequences were obtained from PBMCs. All receptors come from a woman between 18 and 29 years old in good health and CMV-seronegative. Both conserved end residues are part of each CDR3. D genes are given only for firm matches.

j_call	v_call	d_call	cdr3_aa	cdr3_nt
TRBJ1-4	TRBV29-1	-	CSFKEVSGEKLFF	TGCAGCTTCAAGGAGGTTAGCGGTGAAAAACTGTTTTTT
TRBJ2-3	TRBV6-4	-	CASSEVQGDTQYF	TGTGCCAGCAGTGAGGTCCAGGGAGATACGCAGTATTTT
TRBJ2-3	TRBV6-1	TRBD2	CASSVGLAGGNTDTQYF	TGTGCCAGCAGTGTCGGACTAGCGGGGGGGAACACAGATACGCAGTATTTT
TRBJ2-5	TRBV13	TRBD2	CASSRSGTETQYF	TGTGCCAGCAGCCGTAGCGGGACAGAGACCCAGTACTTC
TRBJ2-7	TRBV6-1	TRBD2	CASSEAGGGSPLEQYF	TGTGCCAGCAGTGAAGCGGGAGGCGGGAGTCCCCTCGAGCAGTACTTC
TRBJ2-7	TRBV4-2	TRBD2	CASSQDSASGGISYEQYF	TGTGCCAGCAGCCAAGATTCGGCTAGCGGGGGAATTTCCTACGAGCAGTACTTC
TRBJ1-6	TRBV5-1	-	CASSLDRVENSPLHF	TGCGCCAGCAGCTTGGACAGGGTGGAAAATTCACCCCTCCACTTT
TRBJ2-5	TRBV19	-	CASSIGQKETQYF	TGTGCCAGTAGTATTGGGCAGAAAGAGACCCAGTACTTC
TRBJ2-7	TRBV6-5	TRBD2	CASSPTSGGPYEQYF	TGTGCCAGCAGCCCCACTAGCGGGGGCCCCTACGAGCAGTACTTC
TRBJ2-5	TRBV2	-	CASSLTGSQETQYF	TGTGCCAGCAGTCTCACCGGGTCCCAAGAGACCCAGTACTTC
TRBJ1-6	TRBV18	-	CASSPTQATNSPLHF	TGTGCCAGCTCACCGACGCAGGCAACAAATTCACCCCTCCACTTT
TRBJ1-2	TRBV7-3	TRBD1	CASSLSQGAGGYTF	TGTGCCAGCAGCTTAAGTCAGGGGGCGGGTGGCTACACCTTC
TRBJ1-2	TRBV2	-	CASSGGRGGYTF	TGTGCCAGCAGTGGAGGGAGGGGTGGCTACACCTTC
TRBJ2-3	TRBV4-2	-	CASSQKAEPTDTQYF	TGTGCCAGCAGCCAAAAAGCGGAACCCACAGATACGCAGTATTTT
TRBJ2-5	TRBV7-9	-	CASSLEARRETQYF	TGTGCCAGCAGCTTAGAGGCCAGGAGGGAGACCCAGTACTTC
TRBJ2-7	TRBV5-6	TRBD2	CASSLGTSGPYEQYF	TGTGCCAGCAGCTTGGGGACTAGCGGACCCTACGAGCAGTACTTC
TRBJ2-1	TRBV4-2	TRBD2	CASSRETSGGYNEQFF	TGTGCCAGCAGCCGAGAGACTAGCGGGGGCTACAATGAGCAGTTCTTC
TRBJ2-1	TRBV4-2	TRBD2	CASSQTSGIYNEQFF	TGTGCCAGCAGCCAAACTAGCGGGATCTACAATGAGCAGTTCTTC
TRBJ1-2	TRBV4-2	-	CASSRSGQGFNGYTF	TGTGCCAGCAGCCGGTCCGGGCAGGGGTTTAACGGCTACACCTTC
TRBJ2-7	TRBV7-6	TRBD2	CASSLASGMSSYEQYF	TGTGCCAGCAGCTTAGCCAGCGGGATGAGCTCCTACGAGCAGTACTTC
TRBJ2-7	TRBV30	TRBD2	CAWSKGLAGAYEQYF	TGTGCCTGGAGTAAAGGACTAGCGGGAGCCTACGAGCAGTACTTC
TRBJ1-3	TRBV5-1	-	CASRGVLGGNTIYF	TGCGCCAGCAGAGGGGTGTTAGGCGGAAACACCATATATTTT
TRBJ2-7	TRBV7-6	TRBD1	CASSLGGQGLYEQYF	TGTGCCAGCAGCTTAGGGGGACAGGGTCTCTACGAGCAGTACTTC
TRBJ1-5	TRBV5-7	-	CASSLGQQNSNQPQHF	TGTGCCAGCAGCTTAGGACAGCAAAATAGCAATCAGCCCCAGCATTTT
TRBJ2-1	TRBV29-1	TRBD2	CSVDGGRVMDEQFF	TGCAGCGTTGACGGCGGGAGAGTGATGGATGAGCAGTTCTTC
TRBJ2-1	TRBV29-1	TRBD2	CSAEGLDNEQFF	TGCAGCGCCGAGGGACTAGACAATGAGCAGTTCTTC
TRBJ2-7	TRBV5-8	-	CASSPQGLQYF	TGTGCCAGCAGCCCTCAGGGGTTACAGTACTTC
TRBJ1-6	TRBV30	-	CAWSNYNSPLHF	TGTGCCTGGAGCAACTATAATTCACCCCTCCACTTT
TRBJ1-5	TRBV28	TRBD1	CASSLRTGGPDQPQHF	TGTGCCAGCAGCCTTAGGACAGGGGGCCCCGATCAGCCCCAGCATTTT
TRBJ1-1	TRBV7-6	-	CASSLTRDTEAFF	TGTGCCAGCAGCTTAACCAGGGACACTGAAGCTTTCTTT
TRBJ2-2	TRBV7-2	TRBD2	CASSPWTSENTGELFF	TGTGCCAGCAGCCCCTGGACTAGCGAGAACACCGGGGAGCTGTTTTTT
TRBJ2-2	TRBV6-1	-	CASRSDITGELFF	TGTGCCAGCAGGAGTGACATAACCGGGGAGCTGTTTTTT
TRBJ1-2	TRBV12-5	TRBD1	CASGGTGDGYTF	TGTGCTAGTGGGGGGACAGGGGATGGCTACACCTTC
TRBJ2-7	TRBV9	-	CASSPQVDSSYEQYF	TGTGCCAGCAGCCCCCAGGTGGACAGTTCGTACGAGCAGTACTTC
TRBJ1-1	TRBV18	-	CASSPVGILNTEAFF	TGTGCCAGCTCACCGGTGGGCATATTAAACACTGAAGCTTTCTTT
TRBJ1-5	TRBV4-1	-	CASSQVGGRYSNQPQHF	TGCGCCAGCAGCCAAGTTGGAGGACGGTATAGCAATCAGCCCCAGCATTTT
TRBJ2-7	TRBV5-6	-	CASSLRRGPSYEQYF	TGTGCCAGCAGCCTCAGGCGCGGGCCCTCCTACGAGCAGTACTTC
TRBJ1-2	TRBV4-1	-	CASSQAGTDYGYTF	TGCGCCAGCAGCCAGGCCGGAACAGACTATGGCTACACCTTC
TRBJ2-7	TRBV11-2	-	CASSLTGTYEQYF	TGTGCCAGCAGCTTAACAGGCACCTACGAGCAGTACTTC
TRBJ2-7	TRBV19	TRBD2	CASSIDLGTSAYEQYF	TGTGCCAGTAGTATAGATCTGGGGACTAGCGCTTACGAGCAGTACTTC
TRBJ1-2	TRBV4-1	TRBD1	CASSRQGAAEGYTF	TGCGCCAGCAGTCGACAGGGGGCTGCGGAAGGCTACACCTTC
TRBJ2-3	TRBV9	-	CASSESRETDTQYF	TGTGCCAGCAGCGAATCACGGGAGACAGATACGCAGTATTTT
TRBJ2-5	TRBV11-3	TRBD2	CASSPRLAGIQETQYF	TGTGCCAGCAGCCCCCGACTAGCGGGGATACAAGAGACCCAGTACTTC
TRBJ2-7	TRBV4-1	-	CASSQVHDYEQYF	TGCGCCAGCAGCCAAGTACACGACTACGAGCAGTACTTC
TRBJ1-1	TRBV5-1	TRBD1	CASSSGQALDTEAFF	TGCGCCAGCAGCTCGGGACAGGCCCTGGACACTGAAGCTTTCTTT
TRBJ2-5	TRBV25-1	-	CASSERRSQETQYF	TGTGCCAGCAGTGAACGGAGGAGCCAAGAGACCCAGTACTTC
TRBJ1-1	TRBV6-6	-	CASSTGSEAFF	TGTGCCAGTAGCACAGGGTCCGAAGCTTTCTTT
TRBJ2-7	TRBV6-5	-	CASSYSEAASAYEQYF	TGTGCCAGCAGTTACTCGGAGGCGGCGAGCGCCTACGAGCAGTACTTC
TRBJ1-1	TRBV7-9	TRBD1	CASSLARGLEAFF	TGTGCCAGCAGCTTAGCGAGGGGGCTTGAAGCTTTCTTT
TRBJ2-7	TRBV9	TRBD2	CASSVGTSGYEQYF	TGTGCCAGCAGCGTCGGGACTAGCGGCTACGAGCAGTACTTC
TRBJ2-7	TRBV2	-	CASGGAGRSSYEQYF	TGTGCCAGCGGAGGGGCGGGGCGGTCCTCCTACGAGCAGTACTTC
TRBJ2-7	TRBV2	TRBD1	CASSDPSTGGEQYF	TGTGCCAGCAGCGACCCATCGACAGGGGGCGAGCAGTACTTC
TRBJ1-6	TRBV6-1	-	CASNPAAGSPLHF	TGTGCCAGCAACCCGGCGGCGGGTTCACCCCTCCACTTT
TRBJ1-2	TRBV29-1	-	CSVEDRGDGYTF	TGCAGCGTTGAAGATCGCGGGGATGGCTACACCTTC
TRBJ2-7	TRBV7-9	TRBD1	CASSPSGQPSYEQYF	TGTGCCAGCAGCCCCTCGGGACAGCCCTCCTACGAGCAGTACTTC